This TCR beta chain appears in the sequencing data of a study of OX40 agonist ivuxolimab in advanced cancers. For the study in its entirety: Ivuxolimab was an agonistic, fully human IgG2 monoclonal antibody directed against OX40 (CD134), a costimulatory receptor. Prior anti-PD-1, anti-PD-L1 or anti-CTLA-4 therapy was permitted, and checkpoint inhibitors had been received by about 44% of dose-escalation patients. The dose-escalation cohort was about 83% male with a mean age of around 64 years, ranging from 23 to 79. Partial responses were achieved by three dose-escalation patients, of whom one had hepatocellular carcinoma and two had cutaneous melanoma. Intravenous ivuxolimab was administered to patients every 2 weeks at six dose levels: 0.01, 0.1, 0.3, 1.5, 3 and 10 mg/kg. The paper describes the monotherapy dose-escalation part (N ≈ 52 patients) of the phase I trial of ivuxolimab. Among the roughly 50 dose-escalation patients, some 20 had hepatocellular carcinoma, 15 melanoma, 9 renal cell carcinoma and 9 head and neck cancer. Peripheral TCRbeta sequencing aimed to test whether ivuxolimab altered TCR sequence diversity and caused clonal T-cell expansion.

About this clone itself: The antigen it binds to is not known. Base qualities are not recorded, but no much larger clone differs from it by a single base.

Looking up the germline V gene (reference sequence) yields CDR1 LNHDA and CDR2 SQIVND. From the cysteine up to the phenylalanine, the CDR3 has a length of 16 residues. Just CDR3 DNA is preserved here, 48 bases in frame from base 1. Between the V and J ends, shortened by 5 bases and 7 bases respectively, the junction contains 21 bases. The trial excluded patients who had a history of autoimmune disease or were on systemic immunosuppression. In every dose cohort, peripheral blood was drawn for TCR sequencing at baseline, cycle 4 day 1, and cycle 7 day 1. The samples were drawn from a first-in-human, open-label, multicenter phase I dose-escalation trial of ivuxolimab. Adults with locally advanced or metastatic melanoma, renal cell carcinoma, hepatocellular carcinoma or head and neck squamous cell carcinoma were enrolled in the trial. Before TCR sequencing, CD4+ T cells and CD8+ T cells from peripheral blood were sorted into separate populations.

Genomic DNA was extracted from sorted cells for sequencing of the TCRbeta CDR3 region. The immunoSEQ Assay was used for sequencing of TCRbeta CDR3 regions. TCRdb limited this immuneACCESS table to in-frame rearrangements with V and J called. A share of clones is missing; checked studies link under half to unresolved V genes, and the rest is unexplained. The sample table contains roughly 62,000 clones; only one count was recorded for roughly 84% of them. The top ten constitute 4.6% of the sample. What the authors observed across the whole study: On average, CD8+ T cells showed more expanded clones than CD4+ T cells after ivuxolimab. Antigen specificity was not determined for the clonally expanded peripheral T cells. In the 0.1-3.0 mg/kg groups, partial responders were among the patients with the lowest normalized peripheral clonal expansion, particularly in CD8+ T cells. Low levels of normalized T-cell clonal expansion were also shown by some nonresponding patients. At doses of 0.1 to 3.0 mg/kg, clonal expansion of both CD4+ and CD8+ blood T cells was observed from baseline to week 6.

This sample comprised CD4+ or CD8+ T cells sorted from blood, obtained in a trial of the OX40 agonist ivuxolimab. Recombination connected TRBV19 to TRBJ2-1; the D call is possibly TRBD1 or TRBD2, each sharing 6 bases. The receptor was isolated from an adult with an advanced solid tumor such as melanoma, head and neck, liver or kidney cancer. The CDR3: CASSQQGTGRRNEQFF. The DNA sequence is as follows: TGTGCCAGTAGTCAACAGGGAACTGGGAGGCGGAATGAGCAGTTCTTC.